The 22 T cell receptor beta chains reported below all come from one sample, sequenced in a study of relationships among human T cell subsets. The CD45RA-negative fraction was bead-selected with anti-CD45RO to obtain memory T cells. From mRNA, alpha and beta CDR3 regions were amplified using semiquantitative ARM-PCR. Tagged nested gene-specific primers were used first, then communal superprimers amplified exponentially. In TCRdb, the multiplex PCR reads were re-called with MiXCR into one record per CDR3 protein. The sample consists of more than 8,500 distinct CDR3 sequences, 50% to 60% of them appearing once. The sample taken for sequencing was memory T cells sorted from blood. These receptor sequences come from a man between 35 and 55 years old in good health.

The chain uses TRBV5-8 and TRBJ1-5; D gene uncertain. Deletions cut 1 base from V and 5 bases from J, with 10 bases between. The germline CDR1 and CDR2 sequences are SGHTS and YDEGEE. The CDR3 covers 14 residues. The CDR3 DNA reads TGTGCCAGCAGCTTGACGCACACCGATCAGCCCCAGCATTTT. Protein sequence: CASSLTHTDQPQHF.

The chain recombines TRBV28 with TRBJ1-4; a weak D match, TRBD1 (6 bases). Trimming shortened V by 7 bases and J by 5 bases, and 8 bases separated the two germline ends. The germline gives CDR1 MDHEN, CDR2 SYDVKM. This CDR3 comprises 12 residues. DNA of the CDR3: TGTGCCAGCAACAGGGACAATGAAAAACTGTTTTTT. Amino acid sequence: CASNRDNEKLFF.

This clonotype has more than one count but fewer than ten. J is TRBJ2-7 and V is TRBV27, with D maybe TRBD1 (6 bases). CDR1 is MNHEY and CDR2 is SMNVEV in the germline V gene (reference sequence). With 8 bases removed from V and 3 bases from J, the gap between germline ends came to 14 bases. This CDR3 is 13 amino acids long. This CDR3 is CASSNRADYEQYF. The CDR3 nucleotides are TGTGCCAGCTCTAACAGGGCCGACTACGAGCAGTACTTC.

This clonotype is termed large. This rearrangement joins TRBV20-1 to TRBJ1-2; 8 positions match TRBD1. The CDR3 covers 13 residues. The germline CDR1 and CDR2 sequences are DFQATT and SNEGSKA (reference sequence). V shed 5 bases, J shed 0 bases, and the junction held 2 bases outside the gene matches. CDR3 sequence reads: CSAGQGANYGYTF. DNA for the CDR3: TGCAGTGCTGGACAGGGAGCTAACTATGGCTACACCTTC.

A note on this clonotype: Sequence at one end of the junction differs from germline and may be a read error. V gene TRBV7-7 combines with J gene TRBJ2-5; D is perhaps TRBD2 (6 bases). Germline loops: CDR1 SSHAT, CDR2 FNYEAQ (reference sequence). The CDR3 totals 15 residues. CDR3 amino acids: CASSLGRGGQETRYF. In nucleotides, the CDR3 is TGTGCTAGCAGCTTAGGGCGCGGAGGGCAAGAGACCCGGTACTTC.

The chain uses TRBV28 and TRBJ2-1; TRBD2 aligns across 16 bases. J was trimmed by 11 bases and V by 4 bases; bases with no gene match: 8. CDR1 is MDHEN, CDR2 SYDVKM, per germline. This CDR3 contains 16 residues. Written as DNA, the CDR3 is TGTGCCAGCAGTTCTGCCGGGACTAGCGGGAGGGATCAGCAGTTCTTC. This sequence encodes CASSSAGTSGRDQQFF.

The rearrangement links TRBV6-5 to TRBJ2-6; 9 bases map to TRBD1. Germline CDR1 MNHEY, CDR2 SVGAGI. CDR3 length: 13 amino acids. Trimming cost V 4 bases and J 12 bases; bases outside gene matches: 4. The CDR3 protein is CASSSGTGSVLTF. The CDR3 nucleotides are TGTGCCAGCAGTTCCGGGACAGGGAGCGTCCTGACTTTC.

There are a few counts of this clonotype. V gene TRBV28 combines with J gene TRBJ2-7, with 8 bases lining up with TRBD2. Unmatched junction bases numbered 4, after V lost 3 bases and J lost 0 bases. This CDR3 is built from 15 residues. Germline V CDR1 and CDR2: MDHEN, SYDVKM. CDR3 in DNA: TGTGCCAGCAGTTTTAGCGGGACGGTCTCCTACGAGCAGTACTTC. This encodes CASSFSGTVSYEQYF. The whole variable domain, filled in from reference TRBV28 and TRBJ2-7, reads DVKVTQSSRYLVKRTGEKVFLECVQDMDHENMFWYRQDPGLGLRLIYFSYDVKMKEKGDIPEGYSVSREKKERFSLILESASTNQTSMYLCASSFSGTVSYEQYFGPGTRLTVT.

This clonotype turned up a few times. The V and J genes are TRBV19 and TRBJ1-1; tentatively, D is TRBD1 (5 bases). CDR1 and CDR2 from the germline V gene are LNHDA and SQIVND (reference sequence). The CDR3 totals 17 residues. V gave up 1 base and J gave up 1 base, with 16 bases separating them. This CDR3 is CASSIGRRGTSNTEAFF. The CDR3 bases are TGTGCCAGTAGTATAGGAAGGAGAGGGACGTCGAACACTGAAGCTTTCTTT.

In its sample, this clonotype was seen a few times. CDR3 in amino acids: CSATHQTGTKQNIQYF. For the CDR3, the DNA is TGCAGTGCTACCCATCAGACCGGGACAAAACAAAACATTCAGTACTTC. The chain couples TRBV20-1 to TRBJ2-4; tentative D call: TRBD1 (6 bases). CDR1 is DFQATT, CDR2 SNEGSKA, per germline (reference sequence). The CDR3 loop spans 16 amino acids. V was trimmed by 4 bases and J by 5 bases, leaving 21 bases between them.

The V call is TRBV5-1, the J call TRBJ1-6; tentatively, D is TRBD1 (6 bases). Trimming removed 0 bases at V and 9 bases at J, with 10 bases between. CDR3 size: 14 residues. In germline, CDR1 is SGHRS, CDR2 YFSETQ. The CDR3 spells CASSLVDRISPLHF. The CDR3 DNA is TGCGCCAGCAGCTTGGTCGACAGGATTTCACCCCTCCACTTT.

The rearrangement joins TRBV30 to TRBJ2-3; the D call may be TRBD1 or TRBD2 (5 bases each). The CDR3 runs to 17 residues. CDR1 GTSNPN and CDR2 SVGIG come from the germline V gene (reference sequence). Trimming left V 3 bases short and J 6 bases short, with 25 bases between. For the CDR3, the DNA is TGTGCCTGGAGAGCACCCGGGGCAGGGTCATTAAGGGATACGCAGTATTTT. Translating gives CAWRAPGAGSLRDTQYF.

This clonotype showed up just a few times. The chain employs TRBV7-2 and TRBJ1-3; D call uncertain. V was cut by 1 base and J by 3 bases, with 10 bases left in between. The CDR3 extends over 15 amino acids. In germline, CDR1 is SGHTA, CDR2 FQGNSA. DNA of the CDR3: TGTGCCAGCAGCTTAGGGGTGGGTCGTGGAAACACCATATATTTT. Translating gives CASSLGVGRGNTIYF.

The chain employs TRBV12-3 or TRBV12-4 and TRBJ1-2; tentatively, D is TRBD1 (5 bases). The CDR3 runs 14 residues. The germline V and J ends were trimmed by 0 bases and 8 bases, with 13 bases remaining between them. The DNA of the CDR3 is TGTGCCAGCAGTTTAGCGGGTAGGGGCGGAGGCTACACCTTC. Translation gives CASSLAGRGGGYTF.

The rearrangement joins TRBV12-3 or TRBV12-4 to TRBJ2-3, with 7 bases aligning to TRBD2. J lost 3 bases, V lost 6 bases, and 12 bases had no gene match. The CDR3 is made up of 16 amino acids. CDR3 sequence (DNA): TGTGCCAGCAGGCCCGGAGGAGCGGGAAGGACAGATACGCAGTATTTT. Its translation: CASRPGGAGRTDTQYF.

The chain is built from TRBV11-2 and TRBJ2-1; D gene unclear. The V end lost 0 bases, the J end lost 4 bases, and 13 bases lay between the germline ends. The CDR3 loop spans 16 amino acids. Germline lookup yields CDR1 SGHAT and CDR2 FQNNGV. The CDR3 bases are TGTGCCAGCAGCTTAGAACGCGGCCCCCGATACAATGAGCAGTTCTTC. Translating gives CASSLERGPRYNEQFF.

The gene calls are TRBV14 and TRBJ2-1; TRBD2 agrees at 10 bases. In germline, CDR1 is SGHDN, CDR2 FVKESK. This CDR3 contains 13 residues. J lost 8 bases, V lost 5 bases, and 3 bases had no gene match. CDR3 sequence (DNA): TGTGCCAGCAGCAGACTAGCGGGCGATGAGCAGTTCTTC. Amino acids: CASSRLAGDEQFF.

The CDR3 DNA is TGTGCCAGCTCACCAGGACAGGCATACACCGGGGAGCTGTTTTTT. It is translated as CASSPGQAYTGELFF. The chain recombines TRBV18 with TRBJ2-2; 7 positions agree with TRBD1. Germline CDR1 reads KGHSH; CDR2 reads LQKENI. With V trimmed by 2 bases and J by 3 bases, 3 bases remained unmatched. This CDR3 comprises 15 residues.

V gene TRBV7-8 combines with J gene TRBJ2-3; a weak D match, TRBD1 (6 bases). The CDR3 contains 14 residues. Trimming shortened V by 4 bases and J by 5 bases, and 13 bases separated the two germline ends. Germline CDR1 and CDR2: SGHVS and FQNEAQ. The CDR3 DNA sequence: TGTGCCAGCAGCTCAGATGGGGGCTTAGATACGCAGTATTTT. Its translation: CASSSDGGLDTQYF.

A few counts support this clonotype. This is likely a read error, given that the CDR3 carries no conserved phenylalanine or tryptophan at its end. The limits of the CDR3 on the DNA are not certain, so only TCRdb's listed CDR3 is given. The rearrangement joins TRBV6-1 to TRBJ2-2; the DNA was not used to check the table's D call, TRBD1. CDR1 and CDR2 (germline): MNHNS, SASEGT. The CDR3 contains 11 residues when both ends are counted. CDR3 sequence reads: CASSEVGQHFY.

This chain joins TRBV10-3 and TRBJ2-7, with TRBD2 identical over 8 bases. V lost 10 bases and J lost 12; bases outside the gene matches: 11. This CDR3 has 11 residues. Germline-derived CDR1 and CDR2 are ENHRY and SYGVKD. In DNA, the CDR3 is TGTGCCACCGGGAACGGGGGGGCAGCGTACTTC. Amino acid sequence: CATGNGGAAYF.

This clonotype was seen more than once but under ten times. The chain carries TRBV12-3 or TRBV12-4 and TRBJ2-7, with TRBD2 matching over 12 bases. V was pared by 6 bases and J by 7 bases, with 7 bases of the junction left unmatched. This CDR3 is 14 amino acids long. In nucleotides, the CDR3 is TGTGCCAGCAGACCGACTAGCGGGGGTACGGAGCAGTACTTC. It specifies CASRPTSGGTEQYF.